These 28 T cell receptor beta chains came from one sample sequenced in a study of blood T cell repertoires in COVID-19. The repertoire was sequenced with immunoSEQ multiplex PCR; TCRdb's copy has only in-frame clones and lacks some. The sample consists of hundreds of thousands of clones, roughly 90% of them appearing once. What was sequenced was peripheral blood. Receptor source: a woman aged 25-40 years with COVID-19, enrolled during active disease.

This chain links TRBV30 with TRBJ2-5; D perhaps matches TRBD2 (6 bases). The length of the CDR3 is 14 residues. Per the germline V gene, CDR1 is GTSNPN and CDR2 is SVGIG (reference sequence). With 3 bases removed from V and 2 bases from J, the gap between germline ends came to 13 bases. CDR3 amino acids: CAWSRGMGQETQYF. CDR3 DNA: TGTGCCTGGAGCCGGGGGATGGGACAAGAGACCCAGTACTTC.

This clone was observed at least ten times. The chain recombines TRBV19 with TRBJ2-1; 10 bases are shared with TRBD1. The CDR3 extends over 15 amino acids. Germline CDR1 reads LNHDA; CDR2 reads SQIVND (reference sequence). Germline trimming cut 6 bases from V and 3 bases from J; bases unmatched to any gene: 5. CDR3 DNA: TGTGCCAGTAGCCTGGGACAGGGGAACTACAATGAGCAGTTCTTC. Residues: CASSLGQGNYNEQFF. Full variable domain (outside the CDR3, taken from reference TRBV19 and TRBJ2-1): DGGITQSPKYLFRKEGQNVTLSCEQNLNHDAMYWYRQDPGQGLRLIYYSQIVNDFQKGDIAEGYSVSREKKESFPLTVTSAQKNPTAFYLCASSLGQGNYNEQFFGPGTRLTVL.

This chain uses TRBV3-1 (or the pseudogene TRBV3-2) with TRBJ1-2; perhaps TRBD1 as D (6 bases). The ends were cut back, 4 bases at V and 5 bases at J, with 17 bases in the middle. The CDR3 has 15 residues. Germline V gives CDR1 LGHDT, CDR2 YNNKEL (reference sequence). As DNA, the CDR3 is TGTGCCAGCAGCCCGCCGACAGGCTCCCCGTATGGCTACACCTTC. Amino acid sequence: CASSPPTGSPYGYTF.

The chain has TRBV27 and TRBJ2-7; 7 nucleotides align to TRBD1. V gave up 5 bases and J gave up 3 bases; unmatched junction bases: 1. CDR3 length equals 12 residues. Germline V lookup: CDR1 MNHEY, CDR2 SMNVEV (reference sequence). The DNA for the CDR3 is TGTGCCAGCAGTACAGGGGTCTACGAGCAGTACTTC. Encoded protein: CASSTGVYEQYF.

The CDR3 DNA reads as TGTGCCACCAGCAGAGAAGGCGGGGGGTTCACAGATACGCAGTATTTT. Its translation is CATSREGGGFTDTQYF. The chain recombines TRBV15 with TRBJ2-3; 8 bases align to TRBD2. This CDR3 is built from 16 residues. Germline CDR1 reads LNHNV; CDR2 reads YYDKDF (reference sequence). With 0 bases clipped from V and 2 bases from J, the junction kept 4 bases outside the gene matches.

The chain recombines TRBV9 with TRBJ2-5; tentatively, D is TRBD1 (6 bases). This CDR3 has 15 amino acids. Trimming cost V 5 bases and J 5 bases, with 19 bases left between them. The germline V gene encodes CDR1 SGDLS and CDR2 YYNGEE. CDR3 protein: CASRPGLYREETQYF. CDR3 nucleotide sequence: TGTGCCAGCAGGCCCGGCCTTTACAGGGAGGAGACCCAGTACTTC.

The gene calls are TRBV7-9 and TRBJ2-3; 9 bases agree with TRBD1. Germline CDR1 is SEHNR and CDR2 is FQNEAQ (reference sequence). This CDR3 has 16 residues. The ends lost 5 bases at V and 0 bases at J; junction bases unmatched: 6. The CDR3 spells CASSPQGAHSTDTQYF. CDR3 nucleotides: TGTGCCAGCAGCCCACAGGGGGCCCATAGCACAGATACGCAGTATTTT.

J is TRBJ1-3 and V is TRBV3-1 (or the pseudogene TRBV3-2), with 8 positions matching TRBD1. The CDR3 sequence is 15 residues long. The junction had 5 bases not matched to a gene; V was cut back by 4 bases and J by 3 bases. CDR1 is LGHDT and CDR2 is YNNKEL in the germline V gene (reference sequence). The CDR3 protein is CASSPQTGVGNTIYF. DNA of the CDR3: TGTGCCAGCAGCCCGCAGACAGGGGTTGGAAACACCATATATTTT.

This chain links TRBV2 with TRBJ2-7; a possible D gene is TRBD2 (5 bases). This CDR3 spans 14 amino acids. The germline V gene has CDR1 SNHLY and CDR2 FYNNEI. V lost 7 bases, J lost 3 bases, and 16 bases lay in between. The CDR3 protein is CASTPQRTGYEQYF. The CDR3 DNA sequence: TGTGCCAGCACCCCACAGCGGACTGGCTACGAGCAGTACTTC.

This chain links TRBV7-9 with TRBJ1-6; 9 nucleotides line up with TRBD1. Germline CDR1 reads SEHNR; CDR2 reads FQNEAQ (reference sequence). Germline trimming cut 4 bases from V and 6 bases from J; bases unmatched to any gene: 10. This CDR3 contains 17 residues. Here the CDR3 reads CASSSAQGTGTNSPLHF. CDR3 DNA sequence: TGTGCCAGCAGCTCCGCGCAGGGGACAGGGACTAATTCACCCCTCCACTTT.

J is TRBJ1-6 and V is TRBV2; possible D gene TRBD1, 5 bases. V was trimmed by 9 bases and J by 7 bases, leaving 16 bases between them. This CDR3 region has 14 residues. From germline, CDR1 is SNHLY and CDR2 FYNNEI. CDR3 DNA: TGTGCCAGGCAGGAGGGACGGACCAATTCACCCCTCCACTTT. Translating gives CARQEGRTNSPLHF.

This chain uses TRBV7-8 with TRBJ2-5, with TRBD1 identical over 12 bases. V lost 0 bases and J lost 5; bases outside the gene matches: 7. Germline assignment: CDR1 SGHVS and CDR2 FQNEAQ. This CDR3 region has 17 residues. The CDR3 loop reads CASSLAPGQGAGETQYF. The CDR3 coding sequence is TGTGCCAGCAGCTTAGCCCCGGGACAGGGGGCGGGGGAGACCCAGTACTTC.

The V and J genes are TRBV5-6 and TRBJ2-1; 12 bases fit TRBD2. Unmatched junction bases numbered 6, after V lost 2 bases and J lost 6 bases. The CDR3 is made up of 16 amino acids. In germline, CDR1 is SGHDT, CDR2 YYEEEE. CDR3 bases: TGTGCCAGCAGCTTCCCCGTGACTAGCGGGGGCAATGAGCAGTTCTTC. Translated, it gives CASSFPVTSGGNEQFF.

This clone was counted many times. The J gene is TRBJ1-1, the V gene TRBV6-6; TRBD1 might be the D (6 bases). Trimming shortened V by 8 bases and J by 1 base, and 17 bases separated the two germline ends. The CDR3 contains 15 residues. Germline-derived CDR1 and CDR2 are MNHNY and SVGAGI (reference sequence). CDR3 sequence: CASRLRDIKNTEAFF. The CDR3 DNA reads as TGTGCCAGCCGACTCCGGGACATCAAGAACACTGAAGCTTTCTTT.

The chain uses TRBV7-2 and TRBJ2-1; 10 nucleotides match TRBD2. Germline V CDR1 and CDR2: SGHTA, FQGNSA. The CDR3 totals 14 residues. V was clipped by 8 bases and J by 1 base; unmatched bases: 2. The CDR3 loop reads CASQRGGSYNEQFF. The CDR3 DNA follows: TGTGCCAGCCAGCGGGGGGGATCCTACAATGAGCAGTTCTTC.

V and J are TRBV2 and TRBJ1-2, with 7 bases lining up with TRBD1. J gave up 8 bases and V 6 bases, and 9 bases lay outside the gene matches. Germline V gene lookup returns CDR1 SNHLY and CDR2 FYNNEI. The CDR3 is made up of 13 amino acids. The CDR3 spells CASREQGPDGYTF. CDR3 DNA: TGTGCCAGCAGAGAACAGGGGCCGGACGGCTACACCTTC.

This clone showed up just once. The J gene is TRBJ2-3, the V gene TRBV4-2, with 10 bases identical to TRBD2. The CDR3 contains 17 residues. Germline trimming cut 1 base from V and 3 bases from J; bases unmatched to any gene: 7. Per the germline V gene, CDR1 is LGHNA and CDR2 is YNFKEQ. CDR3 nucleotide sequence: TGTGCCAGCAGCCAAGTATCTAGCGGGGGAGTTACAGATACGCAGTATTTT. Protein sequence: CASSQVSSGGVTDTQYF.

This clone was counted a single time. The V and J genes are TRBV9 and TRBJ2-7, with TRBD2 as a possible D gene (6 bases). The CDR3 spans 14 residues. Between the trimmed V and J ends, which lost 0 bases and 4 bases, there was a span of 11 bases. Germline CDR1 SGDLS, CDR2 YYNGEE. The CDR3 DNA is TGTGCCAGCAGCGTAGACGCCGGGGGTTACGAGCAGTACTTC. This codes for CASSVDAGGYEQYF.

The J gene is TRBJ1-2, the V gene TRBV7-6; the match to TRBD1 covers 8 bases. Per the germline V gene, CDR1 is SGHVS and CDR2 is FNYEAQ. With V trimmed by 1 base and J by 8 bases, 12 bases remained unmatched. The CDR3 has 16 amino acids. The CDR3 sequence is CASSLVRGQDTQGYTF. The CDR3 region has the DNA TGTGCCAGCAGCTTAGTGAGGGGACAGGATACGCAGGGCTACACCTTC. Combining the CDR3 with reference TRBV7-6 and TRBJ1-2 gives the whole variable domain GAGVSQSPRYKVTKRGQDVALRCDPISGHVSLYWYRQALGQGPEFLTYFNYEAQQDKSGLPNDRFSAERPEGSISTLTIQRTEQRDSAMYRCASSLVRGQDTQGYTFGSGTRLTVV.

The rearrangement links TRBV3-1 (or the pseudogene TRBV3-2) to TRBJ1-4; D gene unclear. CDR1 and CDR2 (germline): LGHDT, YNNKEL (reference sequence). Trimming cost V 3 bases and J 5 bases, with 4 bases left between them. This CDR3 is built from 12 residues. This chain's CDR3 is CASSHPNEKLFF. CDR3 sequence (DNA): TGTGCCAGCAGCCACCCAAATGAAAAACTGTTTTTT.

This chain joins TRBV5-1 and TRBJ2-7; TRBD1 is a possible D gene (5 bases). In germline, CDR1 is SGHRS, CDR2 YFSETQ. The CDR3 runs 12 residues. The V end lost 6 bases, the J end lost 7 bases, and 14 bases lay between the germline ends. The CDR3 DNA reads TGCGCCAGCAAACGTCCAAGGGGTGAGCAGTACTTC. This codes for CASKRPRGEQYF.

The V gene is TRBV6-5, the J gene TRBJ1-5; 9 nucleotides agree with TRBD1. In germline, CDR1 is MNHEY, CDR2 SVGAGI. This CDR3 is built from 14 residues. Trimming removed 5 bases from V and 9 bases from J; junction bases left unmatched: 8. CDR3 coding DNA: TGTGCCAGCAGTCAGGGACAGGGCCTGTCGCCCCAGCATTTT. As protein: CASSQGQGLSPQHF.

The chain carries TRBV7-9 and TRBJ1-1; D is undetermined. The germline V and J ends were trimmed by 3 bases and 4 bases, with 9 bases remaining between them. The CDR3 has 13 amino acids. Germline CDR1 reads SEHNR; CDR2 reads FQNEAQ (reference sequence). The CDR3 loop reads CASSFGGATEAFF. The CDR3 bases are TGTGCCAGCAGCTTTGGTGGAGCCACTGAAGCTTTCTTT.

The chain links TRBV27 to TRBJ2-6; D is unclear. V lost 5 bases and J 0 bases, leaving 8 bases between the germline ends. The CDR3 consists of 15 residues. The germline gives CDR1 MNHEY, CDR2 SMNVEV (reference sequence). DNA of the CDR3: TGTGCCAGCAGTCCCTATAGCTCTGGGGCCAACGTCCTGACTTTC. As protein: CASSPYSSGANVLTF. The variable domain in full, completed from reference TRBV27 and TRBJ2-6, reads EAQVTQNPRYLITVTGKKLTVTCSQNMNHEYMSWYRQDPGLGLRQIYYSMNVEVTDKGDVPEGYKVSRKEKRNFPLILESPSPNQTSLYFCASSPYSSGANVLTFGAGSRLTVL.

This sequence joins TRBV29-1 and TRBJ2-3; 8 nucleotides align to TRBD2. Losses at the gene ends were 7 bases for V and 1 base for J; bases not matched to a gene: 16. The germline V gene has CDR1 SQVTM and CDR2 ANQGSEA. The CDR3 loop spans 17 amino acids. CDR3 nucleotides: TGCAGCGGGTTGGGTCCGGGGGGGCCTACCCGCACAGATACGCAGTATTTT. Encoded protein: CSGLGPGGPTRTDTQYF.

CDR3: CASTGDSQPPGELFF. The CDR3 nucleotides read TGCGCCAGCACCGGGGACTCTCAGCCCCCCGGGGAGCTGTTTTTT. The chain is built from TRBV5-1 and TRBJ2-2; TRBD2 might be the D (6 bases). The V end was cut by 6 bases, the J end by 6 bases, with 18 bases between. This CDR3 is built from 15 residues. The germline V gene encodes CDR1 SGHRS and CDR2 YFSETQ.

This clone was observed a single time. V gene TRBV11-2 combines with J gene TRBJ2-3, with D unclear. The germline CDR1 and CDR2 sequences are SGHAT and FQNNGV. The CDR3 is 15 amino acids. Trimming cost V 3 bases and J 2 bases, with 12 bases left between them. The CDR3, as DNA: TGTGCCAGCAGCTTCCAGATCCACCCCACAGATACGCAGTATTTT. This translates into CASSFQIHPTDTQYF.

This clone was picked up one time. The rearrangement joins TRBV7-9 to TRBJ1-1; 9 nucleotides align to TRBD1. V gave up 5 bases and J gave up 4 bases; unmatched junction bases: 5. The CDR3 totals 14 residues. The V gene's germline CDR1 is SEHNR and CDR2 FQNEAQ (reference sequence). CDR3 amino acids: CASSGTGGGTEAFF. The DNA for the CDR3 is TGTGCCAGCAGCGGAACAGGGGGCGGCACTGAAGCTTTCTTT.